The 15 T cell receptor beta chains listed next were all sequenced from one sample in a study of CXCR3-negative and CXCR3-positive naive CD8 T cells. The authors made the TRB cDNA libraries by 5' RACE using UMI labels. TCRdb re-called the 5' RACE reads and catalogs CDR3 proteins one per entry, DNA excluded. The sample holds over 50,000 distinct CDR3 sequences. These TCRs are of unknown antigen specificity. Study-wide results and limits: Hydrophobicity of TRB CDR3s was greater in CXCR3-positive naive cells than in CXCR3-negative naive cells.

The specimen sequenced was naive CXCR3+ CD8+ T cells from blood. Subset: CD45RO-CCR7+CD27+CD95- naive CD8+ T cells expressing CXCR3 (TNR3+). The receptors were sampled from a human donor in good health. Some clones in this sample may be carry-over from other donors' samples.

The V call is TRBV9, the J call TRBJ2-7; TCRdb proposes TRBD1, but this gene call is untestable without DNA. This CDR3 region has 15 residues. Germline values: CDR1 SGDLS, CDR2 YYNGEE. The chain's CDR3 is CASSVGTGEASEQYF. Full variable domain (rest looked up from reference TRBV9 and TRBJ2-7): DSGVTQTPKHLITATGQRVTLRCSPRSGDLSVYWYQQSLDQGLQFLIQYYNGEERAKGNILERFSAQQFPDLHSELNLSSLELGDSALYFCASSVGTGEASEQYFGPGTRLTVT.

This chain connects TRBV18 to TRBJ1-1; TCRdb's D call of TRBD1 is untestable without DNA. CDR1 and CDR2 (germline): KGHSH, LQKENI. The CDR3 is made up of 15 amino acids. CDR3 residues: CASSPSTGRKTEAFF. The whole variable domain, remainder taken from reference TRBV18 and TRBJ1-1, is NAGVMQNPRHLVRRRGQEARLRCSPMKGHSHVYWYRQLPEEGLKFMVYLQKENIIDESGMPKERFSAEFPKEGPSILRIQQVVRGDSAAYFCASSPSTGRKTEAFFGQGTRLTVV.

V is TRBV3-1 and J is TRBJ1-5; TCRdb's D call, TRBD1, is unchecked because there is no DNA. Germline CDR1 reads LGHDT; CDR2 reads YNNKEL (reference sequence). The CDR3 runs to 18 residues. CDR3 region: CASSQESRGGYSNQPQHF.

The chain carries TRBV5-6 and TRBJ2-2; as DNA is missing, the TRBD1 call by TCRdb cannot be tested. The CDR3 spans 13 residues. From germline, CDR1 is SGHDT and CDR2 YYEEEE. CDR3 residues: CASSIGVTGELFF.

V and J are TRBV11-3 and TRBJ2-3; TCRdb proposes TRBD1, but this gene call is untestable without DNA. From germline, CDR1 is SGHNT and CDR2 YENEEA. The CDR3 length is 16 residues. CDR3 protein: CASSLGDRTFTDTQYF.

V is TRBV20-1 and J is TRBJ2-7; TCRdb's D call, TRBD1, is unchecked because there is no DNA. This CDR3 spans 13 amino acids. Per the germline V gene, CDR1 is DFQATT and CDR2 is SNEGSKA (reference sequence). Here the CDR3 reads CSAVDRVLYEQYF.

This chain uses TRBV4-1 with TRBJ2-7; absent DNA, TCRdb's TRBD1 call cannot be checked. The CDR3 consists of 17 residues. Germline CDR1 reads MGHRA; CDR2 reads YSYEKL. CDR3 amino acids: CASSQDPRTANAYEQYF.

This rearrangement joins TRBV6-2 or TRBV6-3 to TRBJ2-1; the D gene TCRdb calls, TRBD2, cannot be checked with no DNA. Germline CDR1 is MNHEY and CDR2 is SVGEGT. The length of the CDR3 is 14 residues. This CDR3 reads CASSPGLAHNEQFF.

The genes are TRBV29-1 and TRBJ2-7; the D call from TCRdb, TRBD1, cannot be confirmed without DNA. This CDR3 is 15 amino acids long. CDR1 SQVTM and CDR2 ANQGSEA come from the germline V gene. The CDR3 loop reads CSVVGDRHYTYEQYF.

The CDR3: CAISESRYNEQFF. This chain uses TRBV10-3 with TRBJ2-1. This CDR3 contains 13 residues. Germline V lookup: CDR1 ENHRY, CDR2 SYGVKD.

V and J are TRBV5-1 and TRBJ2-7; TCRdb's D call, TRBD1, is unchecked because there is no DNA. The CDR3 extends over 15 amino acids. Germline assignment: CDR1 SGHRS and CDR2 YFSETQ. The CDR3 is CASSGAGQGAYEQYF.

CDR3 region: CASSSDTEAFF. The V and J genes are TRBV7-9 and TRBJ1-1. CDR1 and CDR2 (germline): SEHNR, FQNEAQ (reference sequence). The CDR3 covers 11 residues.

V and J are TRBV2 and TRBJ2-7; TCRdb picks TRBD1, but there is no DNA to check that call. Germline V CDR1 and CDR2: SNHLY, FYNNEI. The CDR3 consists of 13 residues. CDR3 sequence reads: CASRSRGNYEQYF.

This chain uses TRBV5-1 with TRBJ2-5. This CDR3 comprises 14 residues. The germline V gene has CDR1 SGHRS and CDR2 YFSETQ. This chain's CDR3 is CASSPGTGEETQYF.

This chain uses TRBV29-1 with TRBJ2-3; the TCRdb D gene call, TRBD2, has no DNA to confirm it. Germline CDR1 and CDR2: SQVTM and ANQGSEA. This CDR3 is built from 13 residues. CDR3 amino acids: CSVGGGPIDTQYF.